This is a list of T cell receptor beta chains from one sample in a study of beta chain features in type 1 diabetes. The assay was immunoSEQ multiplex PCR, and TCRdb's table has in-frame clones only and misses some. Here the sample spans 330,000 or so clones, around 15% being singletons. The sequencing input was central memory CD4+ T cells from blood. Receptors originate from a man aged 25-45 years in good health. The CDR3 runs from the conserved cysteine through the conserved F or W. A D gene is named only where the DNA matches it firmly. Some rows mark clone size as missing; the rest say once, few, many or name a class of expanded clone.

d_call	v_call	j_call	clone_size	cdr3_nt	cdr3_aa
TRBD2	TRBV4-3	TRBJ2-5	few	TGCGCCAGCCAACTAGCGGCCCAAGAGACCCAGTACTTC	CASQLAAQETQYF
TRBD2	TRBV7-6	TRBJ2-7	-	TGTGCCAGCAGCCAGCGGGAAGGAGGGAAGAGCGAGCAGTACTTC	CASSQREGGKSEQYF
-	TRBV6-5	TRBJ1-6	-	TGTGCCAGCGGCGGACTAGCTAGGGATTCACCCCTCCACTTT	CASGGLARDSPLHF
-	TRBV11-3	TRBJ2-1	-	TGTGCCAGCACCCCAGGGTGGAGTGGCATGAATGAGCAGTTCTTC	CASTPGWSGMNEQFF
-	TRBV2	TRBJ2-1	many	TGTGCCAGCAGTGGGCCGGCTGACTACAATGAGCAGTTCTTC	CASSGPADYNEQFF
TRBD2	TRBV6-5	TRBJ2-1	-	TGTGCCAGCAGACTCACTAGCGGGAGGGGGAGGGAGCAGTTCTTC	CASRLTSGRGREQFF
TRBD1	TRBV5-8	TRBJ1-1	few	TGTGCCAGCAGCTCCGTCTTGGGACAGGGAAACACTGAAGCTTTCTTT	CASSSVLGQGNTEAFF
-	TRBV30	TRBJ1-1	-	TGTGCCTGGAGTGTCTCGGCATCGCGGCAGCTTGAAGCTTTCTTT	CAWSVSASRQLEAFF
TRBD2	TRBV11-2	TRBJ2-1	few	TGTGCCAGCAGCTTACAGCGGGGGGGCACCAATGAGCAGTTCTTC	CASSLQRGGTNEQFF
-	TRBV11-3	TRBJ2-7	-	TGTGCCAGCAGCTTAGACCAAATGGGGGAGCAGTACTTC	CASSLDQMGEQYF
TRBD1	TRBV25-1	TRBJ1-2	-	TGTGCCAGCAGTGTTACCGTAATGGGGTCAGGGGGCTATGGCTACACCTTC	CASSVTVMGSGGYGYTF
TRBD1	TRBV5-1	TRBJ2-7	few	TGCGCCAGCAGCCTATCAGGACAGGGCTACGAGCAGTACTTC	CASSLSGQGYEQYF
-	TRBV6-5	TRBJ1-6	few	TGTGCCAGCAGTTACAGGGGCAGAAATTCACCCCTCCACTTT	CASSYRGRNSPLHF
-	TRBV7-3	TRBJ2-3	-	TGTGCCAGCGGAGTGACCGGGAGTGGAACAGATACGCAGTATTTT	CASGVTGSGTDTQYF
TRBD1	TRBV5-1	TRBJ1-4	-	TGCGCCAGCAGCATCTCAGGGGGCTCTAATGAAAAACTGTTTTTT	CASSISGGSNEKLFF
TRBD2	TRBV29-1	TRBJ2-1	few	TGCAGCGTTGAAGAAGACGGGACTAGCGGGATAGCGGGTGAGCAGTTCTTC	CSVEEDGTSGIAGEQFF
-	TRBV6-5	TRBJ1-2	-	TGTGCCAGCAGTTACTCGATCCTCAGTGGCTACACCTTC	CASSYSILSGYTF
-	TRBV2	TRBJ2-7	-	TGTGCCAGCAGTGGAGTTGGGGGAGTCTACGAGCAGTACTTC	CASSGVGGVYEQYF
TRBD2	TRBV7-9	TRBJ2-3	-	TGTGCCAGCAGCTTAGGGGCCCTAGCGGCTACAGATACGCAGTATTTT	CASSLGALAATDTQYF
TRBD2	TRBV27	TRBJ2-4	-	TGTGCCAGCAGTCCCGCCCTATTAGCGGGAGGGCTCCAAAACATTCAGTACTTC	CASSPALLAGGLQNIQYF
-	TRBV5-1	TRBJ1-4	-	TGCGCCAGCAGTTCCGCCGGGGGCGCAACTAATGAAAAACTGTTTTTT	CASSSAGGATNEKLFF
-	TRBV18	TRBJ1-1	few	TGTGCCAGCTCACCGGGAGGTACGAACACTGAAGCTTTCTTT	CASSPGGTNTEAFF
-	TRBV6-6	TRBJ1-5	-	TGTGCCAGCAGTTATGCGGAGTATAGCAATCAGCCCCAGCATTTT	CASSYAEYSNQPQHF
-	TRBV14	TRBJ2-5	-	TGTGCCAGCAGCCAGATACAAGAGACCCAGTACTTC	CASSQIQETQYF
TRBD2	TRBV19	TRBJ2-3	-	TGTGCCAGTACCACCAGCGGGGGGGCATGGGATACGCAGTATTTT	CASTTSGGAWDTQYF
-	TRBV4-2	TRBJ2-7	few	TGTGCCAGCAGCGTGGGGACCGGGACGGGGTACTACGAGCAGTACTTC	CASSVGTGTGYYEQYF
-	TRBV30	TRBJ1-6	few	TGTGCCTGGAGGGAAGACAGAAATTCACCCCTCCACTTT	CAWREDRNSPLHF
-	TRBV28	TRBJ1-1	few	TGTGCCAGCAGCCCCCTTGGGAACACTGAAGCTTTCTTT	CASSPLGNTEAFF
-	TRBV6-1	TRBJ1-6	many	TGTGCCAGCAGTCCGCCAGACACCCTCCACTTT	CASSPPDTLHF
TRBD2	TRBV7-2	TRBJ2-5	few	TGTGCCAGCAGCTGGGCGCGGGGGGTCCAAGAGACCCAGTACTTC	CASSWARGVQETQYF
-	TRBV2	TRBJ2-5	-	TGTGCCAGCAGTGAGGAGGTACAGACCCAGTACTTC	CASSEEVQTQYF
TRBD1	TRBV5-1	TRBJ2-7	-	TGCGCCAGCAGCTCCAACCCCCCGGGACAGGGGTCTTACGAGCAGTACTTC	CASSSNPPGQGSYEQYF
-	TRBV29-1	TRBJ1-1	-	TGCAGCGCAAAGACAGGAGTTGAAGCTTTCTTT	CSAKTGVEAFF
-	TRBV7-2	TRBJ2-3	many	TGTGCCAGCAGCTTAGCGGGCGGGCGTACGCAGTATTTT	CASSLAGGRTQYF
TRBD2	TRBV5-4	TRBJ2-7	few	TGTGCCAGCAGCTTTCCTAGCGGGGGGACCATCCGCGAGCAGTACTTC	CASSFPSGGTIREQYF